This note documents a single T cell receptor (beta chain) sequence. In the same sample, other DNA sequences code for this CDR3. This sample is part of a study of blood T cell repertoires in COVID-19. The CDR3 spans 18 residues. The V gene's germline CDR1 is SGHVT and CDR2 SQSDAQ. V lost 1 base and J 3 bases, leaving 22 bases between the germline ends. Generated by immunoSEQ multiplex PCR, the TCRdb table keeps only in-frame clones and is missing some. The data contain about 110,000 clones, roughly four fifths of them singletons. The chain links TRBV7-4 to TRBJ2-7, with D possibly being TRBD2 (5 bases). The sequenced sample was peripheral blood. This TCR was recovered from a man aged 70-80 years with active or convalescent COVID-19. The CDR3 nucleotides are TGTGCCAGCAGCTTAGGCCCCCCCGGGCTAGCAAAGAACTACGAGCAGTACTTC. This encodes CASSLGPPGLAKNYEQYF.